This is a list of T cell receptor beta chains from one sample in a study of PD-1 blockade in classical Hodgkin lymphoma. The protocol was immunoSEQ multiplex PCR, while the TCRdb copy is restricted to in-frame clones and leaves out a portion. The sample holds nearly 25,000 clones, around 74% seen once. The sample here was peripheral blood mononuclear cells (PBMCs), taken before the fourth cycle of nivolumab. These receptors were collected from a human donor with classical Hodgkin lymphoma. Both conserved end residues are part of each CDR3. Each record gives: clone size, D gene, V gene, J gene, CDR3 protein, CDR3 DNA. D genes are given only for firm matches. The size field is filled for only some rows; it gives once, few, many or a size class.

abundance: -; d_gene: TRBD1; v_gene: TRBV28; j_gene: TRBJ1-1; CDR3aa: CASRGTGTFEAFF; CDR3nt: TGTGCCAGCAGGGGGACAGGGACCTTTGAAGCTTTCTTT
abundance: -; d_gene: TRBD1; v_gene: TRBV5-1; j_gene: TRBJ1-1; CDR3aa: CASSSTLRGDRKNTEAFF; CDR3nt: TGCGCCAGCAGCTCAACACTAAGAGGGGACAGGAAGAACACTGAAGCTTTCTTT
abundance: -; d_gene: -; v_gene: TRBV7-2; j_gene: TRBJ2-5; CDR3aa: CASSSVGLGETQYF; CDR3nt: TGTGCCAGCAGCTCAGTAGGACTGGGAGAGACCCAGTACTTC
abundance: -; d_gene: -; v_gene: TRBV7-8; j_gene: TRBJ2-7; CDR3aa: CASSLAPGQSEQYF; CDR3nt: TGTGCCAGCAGCTTAGCCCCTGGACAAAGCGAGCAGTACTTC
abundance: -; d_gene: -; v_gene: TRBV7-2; j_gene: TRBJ2-7; CDR3aa: CATKSPGYVEQYF; CDR3nt: TGTGCCACCAAGAGCCCCGGCTATGTCGAGCAGTACTTC
abundance: few; d_gene: -; v_gene: TRBV14; j_gene: TRBJ2-2; CDR3aa: CASSQQAGPGGELFF; CDR3nt: TGTGCCAGCAGCCAACAGGCGGGACCTGGCGGGGAGCTGTTTTTT
abundance: -; d_gene: -; v_gene: TRBV10-3; j_gene: TRBJ1-1; CDR3aa: CAIRSRGLGTEAFF; CDR3nt: TGTGCCATCAGGTCCAGGGGTTTGGGCACTGAAGCTTTCTTT
abundance: -; d_gene: -; v_gene: TRBV11-1; j_gene: TRBJ1-5; CDR3aa: CASSLLRWGNQPQHF; CDR3nt: TGTGCCAGCAGCTTATTGCGGTGGGGCAATCAGCCCCAGCATTTT
abundance: -; d_gene: -; v_gene: TRBV7-6; j_gene: TRBJ2-3; CDR3aa: CASSRLPTDRSTDTQYF; CDR3nt: TGTGCCAGCAGCCGCCTACCGACAGACCGTAGCACAGATACGCAGTATTTT
abundance: few; d_gene: TRBD2; v_gene: TRBV2; j_gene: TRBJ2-5; CDR3aa: CASSASGGAQYF; CDR3nt: TGTGCCAGCAGTGCTAGCGGGGGGGCCCAGTACTTC
abundance: many; d_gene: -; v_gene: TRBV28; j_gene: TRBJ1-2; CDR3aa: CASSLARALYGYTF; CDR3nt: TGTGCCAGCAGTTTAGCCCGGGCCCTCTATGGCTACACCTTC
abundance: -; d_gene: -; v_gene: TRBV6-1; j_gene: TRBJ1-5; CDR3aa: CASREDLNQPQHF; CDR3nt: TGTGCCAGCAGAGAGGACCTCAATCAGCCCCAGCATTTT
abundance: once; d_gene: TRBD2; v_gene: TRBV7-2; j_gene: TRBJ2-3; CDR3aa: CASSLLAGSGDTQYF; CDR3nt: TGTGCCAGCAGCTTACTAGCGGGGTCGGGAGATACGCAGTATTTT
abundance: -; d_gene: TRBD1; v_gene: TRBV7-2; j_gene: TRBJ2-5; CDR3aa: CASSFRGDRVETQYF; CDR3nt: TGTGCCAGCAGCTTTAGAGGGGACAGGGTAGAGACCCAGTACTTC
abundance: -; d_gene: -; v_gene: TRBV9; j_gene: TRBJ2-5; CDR3aa: CASSVNWGHETQYF; CDR3nt: TGTGCCAGCAGCGTAAATTGGGGGCACGAGACCCAGTACTTC
abundance: -; d_gene: -; v_gene: TRBV6-5; j_gene: TRBJ1-6; CDR3aa: CASSYVTVGVVPLHF; CDR3nt: TGTGCCAGCAGTTACGTTACAGTGGGTGTTGTTCCCCTCCACTTT
abundance: -; d_gene: TRBD2; v_gene: TRBV10-1; j_gene: TRBJ2-3; CDR3aa: CASTGTSGDTQYF; CDR3nt: TGCGCCAGCACCGGGACTAGCGGGGATACGCAGTATTTT
abundance: -; d_gene: -; v_gene: TRBV5-1; j_gene: TRBJ2-3; CDR3aa: CASSRQTGTDTQYF; CDR3nt: TGCGCCAGCAGCCGCCAAACAGGGACAGATACGCAGTATTTT
abundance: few; d_gene: -; v_gene: TRBV12-2; j_gene: TRBJ2-5; CDR3aa: CASRPSLVQETQYF; CDR3nt: TGTGCAAGTCGCCCTTCTTTGGTGCAAGAGACCCAGTACTTC
abundance: once; d_gene: TRBD1; v_gene: TRBV5-5; j_gene: TRBJ1-2; CDR3aa: CASSPGQGYYGYTF; CDR3nt: TGTGCCAGCAGTCCGGGACAGGGGTACTATGGCTACACCTTC
abundance: -; d_gene: TRBD1; v_gene: TRBV5-1; j_gene: TRBJ1-2; CDR3aa: CASSLGQGASYGYTF; CDR3nt: TGCGCCAGCAGCTTGGGACAGGGGGCGAGCTATGGCTACACCTTC
abundance: once; d_gene: -; v_gene: TRBV5-1; j_gene: TRBJ1-4; CDR3aa: CASNELGPATNEKLFF; CDR3nt: TGCGCCAGCAACGAACTGGGGCCCGCAACTAATGAAAAACTGTTTTTT
abundance: -; d_gene: TRBD2; v_gene: TRBV9; j_gene: TRBJ2-1; CDR3aa: CASSVGGGANEQFF; CDR3nt: TGTGCCAGCAGCGTAGGCGGGGGGGCAAATGAGCAGTTCTTC
abundance: -; d_gene: TRBD1; v_gene: TRBV29-1; j_gene: TRBJ1-2; CDR3aa: CSAKTGQGNYGYTF; CDR3nt: TGCAGCGCTAAAACGGGACAGGGGAACTATGGCTACACCTTC
abundance: -; d_gene: TRBD1; v_gene: TRBV6-6; j_gene: TRBJ2-1; CDR3aa: CASSYGDRVYNEQFF; CDR3nt: TGTGCCAGCAGTTACGGGGACAGAGTCTACAATGAGCAGTTCTTC
abundance: -; d_gene: -; v_gene: TRBV4-2; j_gene: TRBJ1-2; CDR3aa: CASSQDVGGAWGYTF; CDR3nt: TGTGCCAGCAGCCAAGATGTGGGGGGCGCTTGGGGCTACACCTTC
abundance: few; d_gene: TRBD1; v_gene: TRBV7-2; j_gene: TRBJ2-5; CDR3aa: CASSLRTGREETQYF; CDR3nt: TGTGCCAGCAGCTTACGGACAGGTCGGGAAGAGACCCAGTACTTC